What follows is one T cell receptor beta chain and its context. The antigen is undetermined. These donors counted as nominally healthy when sampled, but unrecorded immune exposures were likely. The sample comes from a study of cytomegalovirus exposure and HLA in healthy donors. Study conclusions and caveats: Upon later analysis, TCR association rates were observed to vary by HLA locus, being highest for DRB1 and lowest for HLA-C.

There are 15 residues in the CDR3. The V gene lost 5 bases and the J gene lost 2 bases, with 16 bases spanning the gap. The germline CDR1 and CDR2 sequences are MNHEY and SMNVEV (reference sequence). PCR employed 60 Vbeta and 13 Jbeta primers. Sequenced by immunoSEQ multiplex PCR; TCRdb stores in-frame clones only, minus some. Among 170,000 or so clones listed, around three quarters were seen once. This receptor was obtained from a woman aged 25-40 years in good health and CMV-seronegative. Material for sequencing was PBMCs. The genes are TRBV27 and TRBJ2-7; D not resolved. Written as DNA, the CDR3 is TGTGCCAGCAGTCGACAACTCGAGCTCACCTACGAGCAGTACTTC. Translation gives CASSRQLELTYEQYF.